Below, one T cell receptor (beta chain) is given with its context. This sample is drawn from a study of memory CD4+ T cells and cytomegalovirus serostatus. Trimming pared 5 bases from V and 10 bases from J, leaving 7 bases between. From germline, CDR1 is SGHAT and CDR2 FQNNGV. The CDR3 runs 10 residues. Single viable CD3+CD4+CD8-CD45RO+ cells were sorted as the memory CD4+ T cells. Per the study methods: After removing out-of-frame reads, 2 million to 2.5 million distinct TCRbeta sequences remained. TCRdb's copy holds only in-frame clones and misses some; the assay was immunoSEQ multiplex PCR. V and J calls and clone size are those listed in that table; D and trimming were worked out from the DNA. The sample contains over 50,000 clones, 75% to 85% of which appear only once.

The clonotype comes from an adult in good health and CMV-seronegative. Sequencing was done on a sample of memory CD4+ T cells from blood. J is TRBJ2-3 and V is TRBV11-2; unclear D gene. CDR3 in DNA: TGTGCCAGCAGCCAATTGGCGCAGTATTTT. Protein: CASSQLAQYF. The full variable domain, in which reference TRBV11-2 and TRBJ2-3 provide the parts outside the CDR3, is EAGVAQSPRYKIIEKRQSVAFWCNPISGHATLYWYQQILGQGPKLLIQFQNNGVVDDSQLPKDRFSAERLKGVDSTLKIQPAKLEDSAVYLCASSQLAQYFGPGTRLTVL.